This entry lists 7 T cell receptor beta chains sequenced from one sample in a study of blood T cell repertoires in COVID-19. Only in-frame clones appear in the TCRdb table, and some are missing; sequencing was by immunoSEQ multiplex PCR. Of 150,000 to 200,000 clones listed, 78% are singletons. The specimen was peripheral blood. These TCRs come from a woman of 80 years or more with active or convalescent COVID-19.

This chain uses TRBV7-2 with TRBJ2-5; D remains ambiguous. V lost 2 bases and J lost 3, with 16 bases in between. Germline assignment: CDR1 SGHTA and CDR2 FQGNSA. The length of the CDR3 is 16 residues. DNA for the CDR3: TGTGCCAGCAGCTTATTCGGGTTCCGGCAGAAAGAGACCCAGTACTTC. Protein: CASSLFGFRQKETQYF. Variable domain in full (rest from reference TRBV7-2 and TRBJ2-5): GAGVSQSPSNKVTEKGKDVELRCDPISGHTALYWYRQSLGQGLEFLIYFQGNSAPDKSGLPSDRFSAERTGGSVSTLTIQRTQQEDSAVYLCASSLFGFRQKETQYFGPGTRLLVL.

The chain uses TRBV4-3 and TRBJ1-4; 10 bases line up with TRBD1. Losses at the gene ends were 4 bases for V and 2 bases for J; bases not matched to a gene: 4. Looked up from germline, CDR1 is LGHNA and CDR2 is YSLEER. The CDR3 is made up of 16 amino acids. DNA of the CDR3: TGCGCCAGCAGCCCGGGACAGGGGAGGACTAATGAAAAACTGTTTTTT. Amino acid sequence: CASSPGQGRTNEKLFF.

Only one count was recorded for this clone. The rearrangement joins TRBV6-5 to TRBJ1-3; D is perhaps TRBD1 (6 bases). The germline V gene has CDR1 MNHEY and CDR2 SVGAGI. CDR3 length equals 15 residues. V was trimmed by 7 bases and J by 7 bases, leaving 20 bases between them. The CDR3 sequence: CASITGAGATNTIYF. In nucleotides, the CDR3 is TGTGCCAGCATTACCGGGGCAGGGGCTACTAACACCATATATTTT.

V usage is TRBV18 and J usage is TRBJ1-6; 9 nucleotides line up with TRBD1. There are 17 residues in the CDR3. The trim removed 4 bases at V and 9 bases at J, leaving 13 bases unmatched. The germline CDR1 and CDR2 sequences are KGHSH and LQKENI. The CDR3 DNA follows: TGTGCCAGCTCACTCCTATCGGTAACAGGGGGCATTTCACCCCTCCACTTT. As protein: CASSLLSVTGGISPLHF.

The chain links TRBV5-1 to TRBJ1-2; D is unclear. Germline assignment: CDR1 SGHRS and CDR2 YFSETQ. V lost 1 base, J lost 4 bases, and 8 bases lay in between. The length of the CDR3 is 13 residues. The chain's CDR3 is CASSLPHGYGYTF. CDR3 DNA sequence: TGCGCCAGCAGCTTGCCCCACGGCTATGGCTACACCTTC.

The rearrangement uses TRBV5-4 and TRBJ2-3; perhaps TRBD1 as D (6 bases). CDR3 length: 14 amino acids. The ends were cut back, 4 bases at V and 5 bases at J, with 14 bases in the middle. CDR1 and CDR2 from the germline V gene are SGHNT and YYREEE (reference sequence). The DNA for the CDR3 is TGTGCCAGCAGCCAACAGGGTCAAATAGATACGCAGTATTTT. The encoded protein is CASSQQGQIDTQYF.

J is TRBJ2-1 and V is TRBV12-3 or TRBV12-4; weak D call: TRBD2 (7 bases). V was shortened by 7 bases and J by 4 bases, with 11 bases between the two germline ends. The CDR3 spans 13 residues. The CDR3 sequence: CASNGGRYNEQFF. Here the CDR3 DNA reads TGTGCCAGCAACGGGGGGCGATACAATGAGCAGTTCTTC.